This record covers a single TCR beta chain. Antigen specificity is unknown. After removal of 6 bases from V and 5 bases from J, the junction contained 5 bases not matched to a gene. In germline, CDR1 is SNHLY, CDR2 FYNNEI. This CDR3 region has 13 residues. These data are taken from a study of cytomegalovirus exposure and HLA in healthy donors. Turning to the study itself: As released early, the data held about 85 million unique TCRs from HLA-typed donors. Study-wide points: Roughly uniform depth of sequencing across donors was assumed in presence/absence analyses. According to the study, some 160 TCR beta chains were cytomegalovirus-associated. TRBV6-2, TRBV6-3 and some other V segments were excluded as indistinguishable.

Vbeta (60) and Jbeta (13) primers were used in the PCR. Sequenced by immunoSEQ multiplex PCR; TCRdb stores in-frame clones only, minus some. The sample includes 120,000 or so clones, 60% to 85% seen only once; the top ten take 6.3%. This sequence originates from a woman aged 35 to 49 in good health and CMV-seronegative. Sequencing was performed on PBMCs. The gene calls are TRBV2 and TRBJ2-5; 8 bases are a match to TRBD2. Here the CDR3 DNA reads TGTGCCAGCAGCCGAGCGGGAGACGAGACCCAGTACTTC. Translation: CASSRAGDETQYF. Complete variable domain (other parts from reference TRBV2 and TRBJ2-5): EPEVTQTPSHQVTQMGQEVILRCVPISNHLYFYWYRQILGQKVEFLVSFYNNEISEKSEIFDDQFSVERPDGSNFTLKIRSTKLEDSAMYFCASSRAGDETQYFGPGTRLLVL.